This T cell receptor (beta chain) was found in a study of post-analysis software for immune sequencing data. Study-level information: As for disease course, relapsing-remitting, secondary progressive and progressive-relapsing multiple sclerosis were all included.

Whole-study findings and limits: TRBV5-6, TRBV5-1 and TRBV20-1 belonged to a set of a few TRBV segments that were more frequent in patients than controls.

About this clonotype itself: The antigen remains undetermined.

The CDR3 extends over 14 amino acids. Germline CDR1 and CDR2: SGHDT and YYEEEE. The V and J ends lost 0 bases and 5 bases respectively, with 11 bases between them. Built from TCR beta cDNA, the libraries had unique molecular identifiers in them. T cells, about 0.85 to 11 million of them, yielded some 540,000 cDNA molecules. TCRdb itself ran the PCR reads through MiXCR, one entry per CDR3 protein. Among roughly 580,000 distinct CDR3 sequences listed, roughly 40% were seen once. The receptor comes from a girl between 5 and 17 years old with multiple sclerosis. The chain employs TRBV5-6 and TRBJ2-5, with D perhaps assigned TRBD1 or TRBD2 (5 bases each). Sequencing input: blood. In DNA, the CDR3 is TGTGCCAGCAGCTTGGCGGGGCCACGGGAGACCCAGTACTTC. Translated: CASSLAGPRETQYF. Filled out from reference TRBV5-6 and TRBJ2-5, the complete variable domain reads DAGVTQSPTHLIKTRGQQVTLRCSPKSGHDTVSWYQQALGQGPQFIFQYYEEEERQRGNFPDRFSGHQFPNYSSELNVNALLLGDSALYLCASSLAGPRETQYFGPGTRLLVL.